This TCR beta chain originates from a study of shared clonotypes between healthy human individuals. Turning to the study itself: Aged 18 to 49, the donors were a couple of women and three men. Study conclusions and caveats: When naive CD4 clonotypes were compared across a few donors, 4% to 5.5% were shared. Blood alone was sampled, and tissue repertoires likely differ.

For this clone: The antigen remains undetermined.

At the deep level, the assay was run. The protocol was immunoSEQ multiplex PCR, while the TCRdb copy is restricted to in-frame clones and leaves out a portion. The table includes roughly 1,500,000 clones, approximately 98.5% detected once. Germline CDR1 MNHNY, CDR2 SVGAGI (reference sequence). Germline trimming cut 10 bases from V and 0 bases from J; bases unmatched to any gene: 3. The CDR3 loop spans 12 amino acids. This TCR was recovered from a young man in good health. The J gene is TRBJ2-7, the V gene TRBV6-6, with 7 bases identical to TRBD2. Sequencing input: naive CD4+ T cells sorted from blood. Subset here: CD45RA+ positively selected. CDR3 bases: TGTGCCACCCGGGGGGACTCCTACGAGCAGTACTTC. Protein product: CATRGDSYEQYF.